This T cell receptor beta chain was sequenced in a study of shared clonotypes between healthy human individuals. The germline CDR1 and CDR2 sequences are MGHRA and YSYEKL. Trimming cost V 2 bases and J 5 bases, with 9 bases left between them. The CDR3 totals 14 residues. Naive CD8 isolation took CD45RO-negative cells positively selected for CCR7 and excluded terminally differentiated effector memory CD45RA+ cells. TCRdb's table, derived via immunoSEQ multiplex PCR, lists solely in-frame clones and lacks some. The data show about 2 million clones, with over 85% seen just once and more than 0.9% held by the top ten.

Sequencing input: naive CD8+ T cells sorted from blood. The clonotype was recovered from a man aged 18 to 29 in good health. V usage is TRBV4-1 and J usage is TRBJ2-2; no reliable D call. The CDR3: CASSQIKRTGELFF. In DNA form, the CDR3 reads TGCGCCAGCAGCCAAATAAAACGAACCGGGGAGCTGTTTTTT.